The rows below give T cell receptor beta chains drawn from one sample of a study of identical twins. MiXCR was run by TCRdb on the 5' RACE reads, yielding one entry per CDR3 protein. Here the sample spans roughly 190,000 distinct CDR3 sequences, more than 15% being singletons. These data also formed part of another study, on T cells expressing NK-cell markers.

Specimen: CD8+ T cells sorted from blood. The receptor source for this set is a woman aged 18-29 years in good health. Each CDR3 is given with its conserved first and last residue. D genes are given only for firm matches. Clone size appears in some rows only: once, few, many, or a class for an expanded clone.

>few|TRBV13|TRBJ2-7|NA
CASSFSSSEQYF
TGTGCCAGCAGCTTTTCTAGTAGCGAGCAGTACTTC
>NA|TRBV27|TRBJ2-6|NA
CASGFILPTGANVLTF
TGTGCCAGCGGGTTCATCCTCCCGACTGGGGCCAACGTCCTGACTTTC
>few|TRBV6-5|TRBJ1-1|TRBD1
CASSYTGQGVGTEAFF
TGTGCCAGCAGTTACACTGGACAGGGGGTGGGCACTGAAGCTTTCTTT
>few|TRBV11-2|TRBJ2-1|NA
CASSLDLSSYNEQFF
TGTGCCAGCAGCTTAGATCTGAGTTCCTACAATGAGCAGTTCTTC
>NA|TRBV19|TRBJ1-2|NA
CASSIDRGRGYTF
TGTGCCAGTAGTATAGACCGGGGCAGAGGCTACACCTTC
>NA|TRBV4-1|TRBJ1-5|NA
CASSQEGGNQPQHF
TGCGCCAGCAGCCAAGAAGGGGGCAATCAGCCCCAGCATTTT
>few|TRBV6-1|TRBJ2-2|TRBD2
CASRREVTGTGELFF
TGTGCCAGCAGGCGGGAGGTCACGGGGACCGGGGAGCTGTTTTTT
>many|TRBV12-3/TRBV12-4|TRBJ2-1|TRBD2
CASSPGGSGEQFF
TGTGCCAGCAGTCCCGGGGGGTCAGGTGAGCAGTTCTTC
>NA|TRBV12-3/TRBV12-4|TRBJ1-2|NA
CASGAGGYTF
TGTGCCAGCGGGGCCGGTGGCTACACCTTC
>NA|TRBV9|TRBJ2-5|NA
CASRPGDGETQYF
TGTGCCAGCAGACCGGGAGATGGAGAGACCCAGTACTTC
>NA|TRBV20-1|TRBJ2-3|TRBD2
CSARSASGAYTDTQYF
TGCAGTGCTAGGTCGGCTAGCGGGGCTTACACAGATACGCAGTATTTT
>NA|TRBV6-5|TRBJ2-7|NA
CASSLSAESSYEQYF
TGTGCCAGCAGTCTCTCGGCGGAAAGCTCCTACGAGCAGTACTTC
>NA|TRBV5-1|TRBJ1-1|TRBD1
CASSGGQGESGTEAFF
TGCGCCAGCAGCGGAGGACAGGGAGAATCGGGCACTGAAGCTTTCTTT
>NA|TRBV2|TRBJ1-1|TRBD1
CASRLRDRVGTEAFF
TGTGCCAGCCGCTTGCGGGACAGGGTGGGCACTGAAGCTTTCTTT
>few|TRBV2|TRBJ2-1|NA
CASSEAGGREDNEQFF
TGTGCCAGCAGTGAAGCTGGAGGACGAGAGGACAATGAGCAGTTCTTC
>few|TRBV6-2/TRBV6-3|TRBJ2-6|TRBD2
CASSGLAGGPESSGANVLTF
TGTGCCAGCAGCGGACTAGCGGGGGGCCCAGAATCCTCTGGGGCCAACGTCCTGACTTTC
>few|TRBV12-3/TRBV12-4|TRBJ2-2|NA
CASSLWGALSTGELFF
TGTGCCAGCAGTTTATGGGGGGCCTTAAGTACCGGGGAGCTGTTTTTT
>few|TRBV10-3|TRBJ1-6|NA
CAIREQGLNSPLHF
TGTGCCATCCGTGAACAGGGTCTTAATTCACCCCTCCACTTT
>few|TRBV27|TRBJ2-1|TRBD2
CASSRGTSGRNEQFF
TGTGCCAGCAGTCGCGGGACTAGCGGGAGGAATGAGCAGTTCTTC
>NA|TRBV6-1|TRBJ2-7|TRBD1
CASSYSGTGTYEQYF
TGTGCCAGCTCCTACTCCGGGACAGGTACCTACGAGCAGTACTTC
>NA|TRBV29-1|TRBJ2-7|TRBD2
CSVDLAGETYEQYF
TGCAGCGTCGATCTAGCGGGAGAAACCTACGAGCAGTACTTC
>NA|TRBV11-2|TRBJ2-5|TRBD2
CASTDELAGAQETQYF
TGTGCCAGCACCGACGAACTAGCGGGGGCCCAAGAGACCCAGTACTTC
>many|TRBV12-3/TRBV12-4|TRBJ2-3|NA
CASSFGASTDTQYF
TGTGCCAGCAGTTTCGGAGCGAGCACAGATACGCAGTATTTT
>once|TRBV7-9|TRBJ2-3|NA
CASYGDTQYF
TGTGCCAGCTATGGAGATACGCAGTATTTT
>few|TRBV10-1|TRBJ2-7|NA
CASSPAWVDEQYF
TGCGCCAGCAGTCCTGCCTGGGTCGACGAGCAGTACTTC
>many|TRBV9|TRBJ2-7|TRBD1
CASSDRDRAYEQYF
TGTGCCAGCAGCGACCGGGACAGGGCATACGAGCAGTACTTC
>many|TRBV5-1|TRBJ2-1|TRBD2
CASSPLIAGGPNEQFF
TGCGCCAGCAGCCCCCTGATAGCGGGGGGCCCCAATGAGCAGTTCTTC
>few|TRBV29-1|TRBJ1-1|NA
CSVEGSGEKAFF
TGCAGCGTTGAGGGTTCGGGGGAGAAAGCTTTCTTT
>many|TRBV3-1|TRBJ1-1|NA
CASSQVIGPGRMDTEAFF
TGTGCCAGCAGCCAAGTTATCGGGCCAGGACGAATGGACACTGAAGCTTTCTTT
>many|TRBV6-5|TRBJ2-1|TRBD2
CASSYGAGGNEQFF
TGTGCCAGCAGTTACGGAGCGGGAGGGAATGAGCAGTTCTTC
>few|TRBV12-3/TRBV12-4|TRBJ2-1|TRBD2
CASSSPLAGGSRSYNEQFF
TGTGCCAGCAGCTCCCCACTAGCGGGGGGTTCACGCTCCTACAATGAGCAGTTCTTC
>few|TRBV7-9|TRBJ2-1|TRBD2
CASSSGLSGGAENEQFF
TGTGCCAGCAGCTCTGGACTTAGCGGGGGGGCAGAAAATGAGCAGTTCTTC
>many|TRBV7-2|TRBJ2-7|NA
CASRRDPEQYF
TGTGCCAGCAGGCGAGACCCCGAGCAGTACTTC
>many|TRBV7-6|TRBJ1-1|NA
CASSPPNTEAFF
TGTGCCAGCAGCCCTCCGAACACTGAAGCTTTCTTT
>NA|TRBV11-2|TRBJ2-7|NA
CASSLVGRAYEQYF
TGTGCCAGCAGCTTAGTCGGCAGGGCCTACGAGCAGTACTTC
>few|TRBV29-1|TRBJ2-4|NA
CSVVADGGNIQYF
TGCAGCGTTGTTGCCGATGGGGGAAACATTCAGTACTTC
>few|TRBV11-2|TRBJ1-1|NA
CASSIRQPEAFF
TGTGCCAGCAGCATACGACAGCCCGAAGCTTTCTTT